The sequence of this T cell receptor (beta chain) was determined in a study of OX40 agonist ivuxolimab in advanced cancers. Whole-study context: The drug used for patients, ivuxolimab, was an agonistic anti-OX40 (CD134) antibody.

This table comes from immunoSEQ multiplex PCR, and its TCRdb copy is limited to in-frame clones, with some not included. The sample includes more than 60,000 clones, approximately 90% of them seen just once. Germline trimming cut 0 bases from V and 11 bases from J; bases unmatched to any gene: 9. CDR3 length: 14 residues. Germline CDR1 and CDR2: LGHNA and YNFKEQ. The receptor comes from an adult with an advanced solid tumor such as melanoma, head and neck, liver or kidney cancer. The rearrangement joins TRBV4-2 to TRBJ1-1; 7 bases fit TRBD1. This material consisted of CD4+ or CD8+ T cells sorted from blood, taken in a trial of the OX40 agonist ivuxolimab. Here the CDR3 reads CASSQEWTTGAAFF. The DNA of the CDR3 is TGTGCCAGCAGCCAAGAGTGGACTACAGGGGCCGCTTTCTTT.